This paragraph covers one TCR beta chain sequence. What it recognizes is unknown. V lost 7 bases, J lost 6 bases, and 11 bases stayed unmatched. CDR1 is GTSNPN, CDR2 SVGIG, per germline (reference sequence). This CDR3 contains 13 residues. The source of the sample is a study of T cell responses to AZD1222 COVID-19 vaccine. Study findings and constraints: Across spike, vaccine-associated CD4 TCRs were found, dominant at 160-218 and 743-854.

Only in-frame clones appear in the TCRdb table, and some are missing; sequencing was by immunoSEQ multiplex PCR. The sample yields 95,000 to 150,000 clones, approximately 85% seen once. This TCR came from an adult in good health. The sample consisted of peripheral blood, taken on day 0 of AZD1222 vaccination. The J gene is TRBJ2-7, the V gene TRBV30, with 8 bases lining up with TRBD2. CDR3 region: CAFAPERGSEQYF. CDR3 in DNA: TGTGCCTTCGCACCGGAGCGGGGGTCCGAGCAGTACTTC.